The clone carrying this T cell receptor beta chain has a count of ten or more. The target antigen is unknown. TCRdb independently ran MiXCR on the reads; one entry per CDR3 protein. The data hold about 700,000 distinct CDR3 sequences, with around 30% observed a single time. This specimen belongs to a study of T cell repertoires in cytomegalovirus infection. In the study overall: Recently identified HLA-C-restricted CMV epitopes were used, and well-studied HLA-B-restricted CMV epitopes were used as well. Points from the study as a whole: Frequencies of public TCR beta families were cumulated, and this identified carriers of CMV plus the relevant HLA.

The V end lost 7 bases, the J end lost 3 bases, and 12 bases lay between the germline ends. Germline CDR1 is MNHEY and CDR2 is SVGEGT. CDR3 length equals 13 residues. This sequence was found in a human donor in good health (CMV status not recorded). Some clones in this sample may be carry-over from other donors' samples. Here the sequenced sample was cultured PBMCs, taken from culture after CMV antigen stimulation. J is TRBJ1-1 and V is TRBV6-2 or TRBV6-3; D possibly corresponds to TRBD1 (5 bases). The CDR3: CASTGRGHTEAFF. For the CDR3, the DNA is TGTGCCAGCACCGGGAGGGGACACACTGAAGCTTTCTTT.